Below are 26 T cell receptor beta chains sequenced from a single sample in a study of cytomegalovirus exposure and HLA in healthy donors. The PCR ran on 60 Vbeta and 13 Jbeta primers. This table comes from immunoSEQ multiplex PCR, and its TCRdb copy is limited to in-frame clones, with some not included. This sample has tens of thousands of clones, with about 75% found just once. Sequencing used PBMCs. The receptors here all came from a female donor in good health and CMV-seronegative.

The chain couples TRBV6-5 to TRBJ2-1, with D tentatively TRBD1 (6 bases). Per germline, CDR1 MNHEY and CDR2 SVGAGI. CDR3 length: 15 amino acids. With 2 bases removed from V and 5 bases from J, the gap between germline ends came to 13 bases. The CDR3 DNA follows: TGTGCCAGCAGTTACGGCCAGGGGTACCACAATGAGCAGTTCTTC. Amino acid sequence: CASSYGQGYHNEQFF.

The chain is built from TRBV9 and TRBJ2-5, with D possibly TRBD1 on 6 matching bases. The CDR3 length is 15 residues. The V gene's germline CDR1 is SGDLS and CDR2 YYNGEE. V dropped 1 base and J dropped 5 bases, with 15 bases sitting between them. CDR3 DNA: TGTGCCAGCAGCGTAACCCAGGGGTACGGCGAGACCCAGTACTTC. This encodes CASSVTQGYGETQYF.

The chain combines TRBV5-6 with TRBJ2-2, with TRBD1 matching 11 bases. V lost 4 bases, J lost 7 bases, and 9 bases stayed unmatched. CDR1 and CDR2 (germline): SGHDT, YYEEEE. The CDR3 is made up of 16 amino acids. DNA of the CDR3: TGTGCCAGCAGCCTGGACAGGGGGCTCAGAGGCGGGGAGCTGTTTTTT. Amino acid sequence: CASSLDRGLRGGELFF.

The V gene is TRBV10-2, the J gene TRBJ1-2; maybe TRBD1 (6 bases). Germline V gives CDR1 WSHSY, CDR2 SAAADI. The germline V and J ends were trimmed by 7 bases and 4 bases, with 16 bases remaining between them. The CDR3 contains 14 residues. CDR3: CASTTSRGGYGYTF. The CDR3 DNA sequence: TGCGCCAGCACAACTTCCAGGGGCGGCTATGGCTACACCTTC.

This clone has more than one count but fewer than ten. Here the CDR3 DNA reads TGTGCCAGCAGTCCCAGACTAGAACTACACGAGCAGTACTTC. Protein sequence: CASSPRLELHEQYF. This chain links TRBV6-5 with TRBJ2-7, with D possibly being TRBD2 (6 bases). Germline V CDR1 and CDR2: MNHEY, SVGAGI. The CDR3 length is 14 residues. Trimming took 5 bases from V and 5 from J, leaving 16 bases between them.

This chain joins TRBV27 and TRBJ1-5; no definite D call. V lost 2 bases and J lost 2, with 7 bases in between. The CDR3 is 14 amino acids. Germline CDR1 reads MNHEY; CDR2 reads SMNVEV (reference sequence). CDR3 nucleotide sequence: TGTGCCAGCAGTTTACGCGGGGGCAATCAGCCCCAGCATTTT. Its protein product is CASSLRGGNQPQHF.

The rearrangement uses TRBV28 and TRBJ1-2; D is undetermined. The germline V gene encodes CDR1 MDHEN and CDR2 SYDVKM. This CDR3 has 13 amino acids. V was cut by 7 bases and J by 4 bases, with 13 bases left in between. CDR3 coding DNA: TGTGCCAGCACTCCACAGATTTTCTATGGCTACACCTTC. Amino acids: CASTPQIFYGYTF.

J is TRBJ1-2 and V is TRBV9, with D uncertain. The CDR3 has 15 residues. The V end lost 1 base, the J end lost 0 bases, and 10 bases lay between the germline ends. Germline CDR1 and CDR2: SGDLS and YYNGEE. The chain's CDR3 is CASSVRSDTNYGYTF. The CDR3 DNA is TGTGCCAGCAGCGTACGGTCAGACACTAACTATGGCTACACCTTC.

The chain employs TRBV5-8 and TRBJ2-5; D perhaps matches TRBD2 (5 bases). Germline V gene lookup returns CDR1 SGHTS and CDR2 YDEGEE. CDR3 size: 14 residues. V lost 2 bases and J 4 bases, leaving 12 bases between the germline ends. The chain's CDR3 is CASSLWEFLETQYF. The CDR3 nucleotides read TGTGCCAGCAGCTTATGGGAGTTTTTAGAGACCCAGTACTTC.

The chain links TRBV29-1 to TRBJ1-2, with D maybe TRBD1 (6 bases). The CDR3 runs 13 residues. V lost 5 bases to trimming and J lost 2 bases, with 12 bases between them. Germline loops: CDR1 SQVTM, CDR2 ANQGSEA. The CDR3 sequence is CSVYIDRNYGYTF. CDR3 bases: TGCAGCGTTTATATTGACAGGAACTATGGCTACACCTTC.

The chain couples TRBV18 to TRBJ1-1; D gene unclear. CDR1 KGHSH and CDR2 LQKENI come from the germline V gene. Trimming cost V 3 bases and J 10 bases, with 15 bases left between them. The CDR3 extends over 13 amino acids. The CDR3 region is CASSPAGGRVAFF. CDR3 DNA: TGTGCCAGCTCACCTGCAGGCGGGCGAGTAGCTTTCTTT.

The V call is TRBV29-1, the J call TRBJ2-5; D might be TRBD2 (5 bases). This CDR3 has 12 amino acids. Deletions cut 1 base from V and 10 bases from J, with 13 bases between. Germline CDR1 SQVTM, CDR2 ANQGSEA. CDR3 amino acids: CSVEGAGNDQYF. The DNA of the CDR3 is TGCAGCGTTGAAGGAGCCGGGAATGACCAGTACTTC.

The chain couples TRBV28 to TRBJ2-5; D gene uncertain. The J call may be faulty, since TRBJ2-7 better matches the DNA end. The CDR3 is 12 amino acids. CDR1 and CDR2 from the germline V gene are MDHEN and SYDVKM. The DNA of the CDR3 is TGTGCCAGCAGCCTGATGGGCTACGAGCAGTACTTC. Protein: CASSLMGYEQYF.

The gene calls are TRBV5-6 and TRBJ2-3, with D hard to call. CDR1 and CDR2 from the germline V gene are SGHDT and YYEEEE. The ends were cut back, 5 bases at V and 1 base at J, with 8 bases in the middle. This CDR3 is built from 13 residues. Here the CDR3 DNA reads TGTGCCAGCAGGTCGGGTGGCACAGATACGCAGTATTTT. Translation gives CASRSGGTDTQYF.

This clone was recorded once. The V and J genes are TRBV2 and TRBJ1-4; possibly TRBD1 for D (5 bases). Between the trimmed V and J ends, which lost 6 bases and 8 bases, there was a span of 13 bases. This CDR3 is 13 amino acids long. CDR1 and CDR2 from the germline V gene are SNHLY and FYNNEI. The CDR3 here is CASRRGDLEKLFF. CDR3 DNA sequence: TGTGCCAGCAGGCGGGGGGACCTGGAAAAACTGTTTTTT. The variable domain in full, completed from reference TRBV2 and TRBJ1-4, reads EPEVTQTPSHQVTQMGQEVILRCVPISNHLYFYWYRQILGQKVEFLVSFYNNEISEKSEIFDDQFSVERPDGSNFTLKIRSTKLEDSAMYFCASRRGDLEKLFFGSGTQLSVL.

At least ten counts were recorded for this clone. The chain combines TRBV7-3 with TRBJ2-2, with 7 positions matching TRBD1. Germline V gene data show CDR1 as SGHTA and CDR2 as FQGTGA. The CDR3 totals 15 residues. Trimming removed 3 bases from V and 2 bases from J; junction bases left unmatched: 3. The CDR3 nucleotides read TGTGCCAGCAGCTTTCGACAGGGCAACACCGGGGAGCTGTTTTTT. Its translation is CASSFRQGNTGELFF. The entire variable domain, with the rest obtained from reference TRBV7-3 and TRBJ2-2, is as follows: GAGVSQTPSNKVTEKGKYVELRCDPISGHTALYWYRQSLGQGPEFLIYFQGTGAADDSGLPNDRFFAVRPEGSVSTLKIQRTERGDSAVYLCASSFRQGNTGELFFGEGSRLTVL.

This clone has just a few counts. V gene TRBV29-1 combines with J gene TRBJ1-1; 7 positions agree with TRBD1. Looked up from germline, CDR1 is SQVTM and CDR2 is ANQGSEA. The CDR3 runs 13 residues. CDR3 coding DNA: TGCAGGGCCGGGACAGCCATGAACACTGAAGCTTTCTTT. Encoded protein: CRAGTAMNTEAFF.

The sample holds a few counts of this clone. This sequence joins TRBV10-3 and TRBJ1-1; D may be TRBD1 (6 bases). Between the trimmed V and J ends, which lost 6 bases and 0 bases, there was a span of 8 bases. The germline V gene encodes CDR1 ENHRY and CDR2 SYGVKD. This CDR3 region has 13 residues. CDR3: CAIRTGLNTEAFF. For the CDR3, the DNA is TGTGCCATCAGAACAGGGTTGAACACTGAAGCTTTCTTT.

The V gene is TRBV6-5, the J gene TRBJ2-5, with D hard to call. CDR1 and CDR2 from the germline V gene are MNHEY and SVGAGI. The CDR3 consists of 11 residues. Trimming cost V 2 bases and J 7 bases, with 5 bases left between them. The CDR3 protein is CASSYAGTQYF. CDR3 DNA sequence: TGTGCCAGCAGTTACGCAGGGACCCAGTACTTC.

In DNA form, the CDR3 reads TGTGCCACCAGCAGAGACAGTCCCTACGAGCAGTACTTC. This encodes CATSRDSPYEQYF. The rearrangement links TRBV15 to TRBJ2-7; D remains unclear. This CDR3 has 13 amino acids. V shed 0 bases and J shed 2 bases, with 5 bases lying between them. The germline CDR1 and CDR2 sequences are LNHNV and YYDKDF (reference sequence).

V usage is TRBV6-5 and J usage is TRBJ1-2; 7 nucleotides match TRBD1. CDR3 size: 15 residues. CDR1 and CDR2 (germline): MNHEY, SVGAGI. V trimming: 0 bases; J trimming: 2 bases; junction bases outside the gene matches: 3. Written as DNA, the CDR3 is TGTGCCAGCAGTTACTCGGGACAGAACAACTATGGCTACACCTTC. This sequence encodes CASSYSGQNNYGYTF.

The chain combines TRBV5-4 with TRBJ1-1; D not certain. Germline lookup yields CDR1 SGHNT and CDR2 YYREEE (reference sequence). The CDR3 totals 14 residues. V lost 0 bases and J lost 2, with 8 bases in between. The CDR3 bases are TGTGCCAGCAGCTTGGCCGTGGGCAACACTGAAGCTTTCTTT. Protein sequence: CASSLAVGNTEAFF.

The CDR3 DNA sequence: TGTGCCAGCAGTTACCGGGGAACAGGGGTCACCGGGGAGCTGTTTTTT. This translates into CASSYRGTGVTGELFF. This sequence joins TRBV6-5 and TRBJ2-2; TRBD1 agrees at 7 bases. V was pared by 2 bases and J by 4 bases, with 7 bases of the junction left unmatched. In germline, CDR1 is MNHEY, CDR2 SVGAGI. This CDR3 spans 16 amino acids.

This clone was recorded once. V usage is TRBV4-3 and J usage is TRBJ2-5; D possibly corresponds to TRBD1 (6 bases). This CDR3 is 15 amino acids long. Trimming left V 0 bases short and J 3 bases short, with 11 bases between. Germline values: CDR1 LGHNA, CDR2 YSLEER. Here the CDR3 reads CASSQEHRQEETQYF. Here the CDR3 DNA reads TGCGCCAGCAGCCAAGAACACCGACAGGAAGAGACCCAGTACTTC.

The rearrangement uses TRBV6-4 and TRBJ2-3; 7 nucleotides match TRBD2. Germline values: CDR1 MRHNA, CDR2 SNTAGT. Trimming removed 3 bases from V and 3 bases from J; junction bases left unmatched: 6. The CDR3 consists of 15 residues. CDR3 sequence (DNA): TGTGCCAGCAGTGAGTCGTCTAGCGGAACAGATACGCAGTATTTT. This gives the protein CASSESSSGTDTQYF.

This chain connects TRBV2 to TRBJ1-2, with 7 bases identical to TRBD1. This CDR3 contains 14 residues. V was pared by 3 bases and J by 5 bases, with 6 bases of the junction left unmatched. Looked up from germline, CDR1 is SNHLY and CDR2 is FYNNEI. The CDR3 region has the DNA TGTGCCAGCAGTGAGTTGGGGGACAGTTATGGCTACACCTTC. Protein: CASSELGDSYGYTF.